One and the same sample provided the 3 T cell receptor beta chains below, sequenced in a study of blood T cell repertoires in COVID-19. Data came from immunoSEQ multiplex PCR; TCRdb stores just in-frame clones and leaves some out. This sample has roughly 150,000 clones, with approximately 84% found just once. The sequencing input was PBMCs or T cells enriched from blood (not recorded which). The receptors here all came from a woman aged 40 to 55 with acute COVID-19.

The genes are TRBV7-2 and TRBJ1-3; D not certain. V lost 0 bases and J lost 0, with 6 bases in between. CDR1 is SGHTA and CDR2 is FQGNSA in the germline V gene. This CDR3 has 15 amino acids. CDR3 DNA sequence: TGTGCCAGCAGCTTAGCGGCTTACTCTGGAAACACCATATATTTT. It specifies CASSLAAYSGNTIYF.

The V call is TRBV6-1, the J call TRBJ2-7, with a possible D match to TRBD2 (5 bases). This CDR3 spans 13 amino acids. V lost 1 base to trimming and J lost 2 bases, with 6 bases between them. Germline CDR1 MNHNS, CDR2 SASEGT. The CDR3, as DNA: TGTGCCAGCAGTGAAGTAGCGACCTACGAGCAGTACTTC. It codes for CASSEVATYEQYF.

CDR3 sequence: CASSLTGGGETQYF. DNA of the CDR3: TGTGCCAGCAGCTTGACAGGGGGGGGAGAGACCCAGTACTTC. This sequence joins TRBV5-6 and TRBJ2-5, with D perhaps TRBD1 (8 bases). Germline lookup yields CDR1 SGHDT and CDR2 YYEEEE. Trimming cost V 1 base and J 4 bases, with 11 bases left between them. There are 14 residues in the CDR3.